The next 10 T cell receptor beta chains were all read from a single sample in a study of blood T cells in healthy people across ages. Combining a sample-barcoded 5' primer with a J-beta primer mix, a second PCR ran for about 6 to 12 cycles. In TCRdb, the 5' RACE reads were re-called with MiXCR into one record per CDR3 protein. The sample shows around 400,000 distinct CDR3 sequences, approximately 47% of them seen only once. What was sequenced was blood. Receptors were obtained from a man aged 55 to 70 in good health.

This clonotype was seen more than once but under ten times. The V call is TRBV7-2, the J call TRBJ2-1, with TRBD1 matching 8 bases. The CDR3 is 16 residues long. The germline CDR1 and CDR2 sequences are SGHTA and FQGNSA. Losses at the gene ends were 2 bases for V and 5 bases for J; bases not matched to a gene: 8. CDR3 DNA: TGTGCCAGCAGCTTATCTCCGACAGGGGCGAACAATGAGCAGTTCTTC. Its protein product is CASSLSPTGANNEQFF.

A note on this clonotype: It may be a read error: a sequence one base away is much more abundant. CDR3 loop: CAGSPRPADSGANVLTF. The CDR3 DNA reads as TGTGCCGGCAGTCCCAGGCCGGCGGACTCTGGGGCCAACGTCCTGACTTTC. The chain carries TRBV6-2 or TRBV6-3 and TRBJ2-6; D call uncertain. The length of the CDR3 is 17 residues. The germline V gene encodes CDR1 MNHEY and CDR2 SVGEGT.

The rearrangement links TRBV28 to TRBJ2-5; tentatively, D is TRBD2 (7 bases). Germline V lookup: CDR1 MDHEN, CDR2 SYDVKM. The CDR3 is 12 residues long. V was clipped by 10 bases and J by 4 bases, with 13 bases between them. The CDR3 DNA reads TGTGCCACACAGGGAGGGCGAGAGACCCAGTACTTC. It yields the protein CATQGGRETQYF.

The CDR3 spells CASSQEPAGGNTEAFF. The CDR3 DNA reads as TGCGCCAGCAGCCAAGAACCCGCCGGGGGGAACACTGAAGCTTTCTTT. The chain combines TRBV4-3 with TRBJ1-1, with D tentatively TRBD1 (5 bases). Trimming stripped 0 bases from V and 1 base from J, with 12 bases between. The CDR3 runs to 16 residues. Germline CDR1 is LGHNA and CDR2 is YSLEER.

This sequence joins TRBV5-1 and TRBJ2-7, with 7 bases aligning to TRBD2. With 7 bases clipped from V and 4 bases from J, the junction kept 8 bases outside the gene matches. The CDR3 spans 13 residues. Germline CDR1 reads SGHRS; CDR2 reads YFSETQ. The CDR3 DNA sequence: TGCGCCAGCGGAGGAGCGGGGCAGTACGAGCAGTACTTC. As protein: CASGGAGQYEQYF.

The table lists this clonotype with a count of one. The chain combines TRBV29-1 with TRBJ2-3; D tentatively fits TRBD1 or TRBD2 (5 bases each). V was trimmed by 5 bases and J by 1 base, leaving 13 bases between them. The length of the CDR3 is 14 residues. Germline values: CDR1 SQVTM, CDR2 ANQGSEA. The DNA for the CDR3 is TGCAGCGTTATCTCGGGACCAGGCACAGATACGCAGTATTTT. As protein: CSVISGPGTDTQYF.

The chain joins TRBV4-2 to TRBJ2-3; D may be TRBD2 (7 bases). V was cut by 0 bases and J by 4 bases, with 20 bases left in between. CDR3 length: 18 amino acids. Germline V gene sequence: CDR1 LGHNA, CDR2 YNFKEQ. CDR3: CASSQDWGSGGGSDTQYF. CDR3 nucleotides: TGTGCCAGCAGCCAAGATTGGGGCAGTGGCGGGGGCTCAGATACGCAGTATTTT.

The CDR3 spells CSVPDRGVQETQYF. DNA for the CDR3: TGCAGCGTGCCAGATCGGGGGGTCCAAGAGACCCAGTACTTC. V gene TRBV29-1 combines with J gene TRBJ2-5; 7 bases fit TRBD2. There are 14 residues in the CDR3. The trim removed 6 bases at V and 1 base at J, leaving 8 bases unmatched. Germline V gene data show CDR1 as SQVTM and CDR2 as ANQGSEA.

This clonotype has ten or more counts. This chain uses TRBV20-1 with TRBJ2-1; weak D call: TRBD2 (5 bases). Trimming took 1 base from V and 12 from J, leaving 19 bases between them. Germline V gene sequence: CDR1 DFQATT, CDR2 SNEGSKA (reference sequence). CDR3 length equals 14 residues. CDR3 region: CSARATLGREGQFF. The CDR3 bases are TGCAGTGCTAGAGCCACCCTTGGCCGGGAAGGGCAGTTCTTC.

The chain combines TRBV11-2 with TRBJ2-7; D might be TRBD2 (5 bases). V was clipped by 5 bases and J by 7 bases, with 27 bases between them. CDR1 is SGHAT and CDR2 is FQNNGV in the germline V gene. This CDR3 has 17 amino acids. The CDR3, as DNA: TGTGCCAGCAGCCGATCCGGGGTGGCCAGTTCCTACAATGAGCAGTACTTC. Translation gives CASSRSGVASSYNEQYF.